At least ten counts were recorded for the clone carrying this T cell receptor beta chain. TCR beta CDR3 regions were amplified from RNA. The primer set for the first-round RT-PCR of the TCR CDR3 was HTBI. One entry per CDR3 protein, called by TCRdb with MiXCR from the multiplex PCR reads. The sample has roughly 400,000 distinct CDR3 sequences; around 15% are singletons. This entry comes from a study of T cells in Graves' hyperthyroidism and ophthalmopathy. Germline loops: CDR1 SEHNR, CDR2 FQNEAQ (reference sequence). The germline V and J ends were trimmed by 5 bases and 2 bases, with 10 bases remaining between them. CDR3 length equals 14 residues.

The gene calls are TRBV7-9 and TRBJ1-5, with D tentatively TRBD1 (5 bases). Source material: blood. The TCR comes from a man between 45 and 60 years old with Graves' ophthalmopathy. CDR3 in DNA: TGTGCCAGCAGCCGAGGGGAGGGCAATCAGCCCCAGCATTTT. Encoded protein: CASSRGEGNQPQHF.